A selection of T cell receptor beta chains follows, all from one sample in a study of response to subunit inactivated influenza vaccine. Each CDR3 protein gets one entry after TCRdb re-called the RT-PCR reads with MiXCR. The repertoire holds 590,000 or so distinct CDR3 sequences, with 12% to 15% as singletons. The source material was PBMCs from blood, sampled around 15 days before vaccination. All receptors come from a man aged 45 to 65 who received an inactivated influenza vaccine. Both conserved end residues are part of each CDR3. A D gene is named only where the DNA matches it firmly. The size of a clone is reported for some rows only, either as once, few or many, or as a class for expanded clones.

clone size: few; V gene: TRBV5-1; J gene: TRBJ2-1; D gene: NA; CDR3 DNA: TGCGCCAGCAGCTTGGTACGCGGTAGAGGTAGCAATGAGCAGTTCTTC; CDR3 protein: CASSLVRGRGSNEQFF
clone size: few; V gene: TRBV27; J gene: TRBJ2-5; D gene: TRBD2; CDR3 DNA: TGTGCCAGCAGCCTAGGACTAGCGGGTTGGGAGACCCAGTACTTC; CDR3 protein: CASSLGLAGWETQYF
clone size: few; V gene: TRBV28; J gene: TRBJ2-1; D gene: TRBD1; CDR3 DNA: TGTGCCAGCATCGGCAGGGGGCCTTTTGAGCAGTTCTTC; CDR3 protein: CASIGRGPFEQFF
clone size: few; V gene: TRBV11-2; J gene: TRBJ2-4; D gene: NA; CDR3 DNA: TGTGCCAGCAGCACCAGACAGGCCGTAGACAAAAACATTCAGTACTTC; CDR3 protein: CASSTRQAVDKNIQYF
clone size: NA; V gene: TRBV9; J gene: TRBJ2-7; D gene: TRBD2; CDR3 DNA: TGTGCCAGCAGCGTAGGCGGGACTAGCGGGAGCGAGCAGTACTTC; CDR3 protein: CASSVGGTSGSEQYF
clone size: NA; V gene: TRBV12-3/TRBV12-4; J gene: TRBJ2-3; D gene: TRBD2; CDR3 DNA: TGTGCCAGCAGTTGGACTAGCGGGGGGGCCACAGATACGCAGTATTTT; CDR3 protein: CASSWTSGGATDTQYF
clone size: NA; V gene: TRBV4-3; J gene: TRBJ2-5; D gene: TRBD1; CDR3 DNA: TGCGCCAGCAGCCCATCTCTGACAGGGGCCGAGACCCAGTACTTC; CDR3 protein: CASSPSLTGAETQYF
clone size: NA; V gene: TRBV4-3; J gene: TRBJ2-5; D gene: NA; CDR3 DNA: TGCGCCAGCAGCCAGAAGGCCCCCAGGGGAACGTACCAAGAGACCCAGTACTTC; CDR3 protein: CASSQKAPRGTYQETQYF
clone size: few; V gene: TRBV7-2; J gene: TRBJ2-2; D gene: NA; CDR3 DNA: TGTGCCAGCAGCTTCGGATGGGCCGGGGAGCTGTTTTTT; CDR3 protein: CASSFGWAGELFF
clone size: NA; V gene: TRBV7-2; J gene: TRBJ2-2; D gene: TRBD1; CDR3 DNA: TGTGCCAGCAGCTTGGGGGACAGGGTATCAGGGGAGCTGTTTTTT; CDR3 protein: CASSLGDRVSGELFF
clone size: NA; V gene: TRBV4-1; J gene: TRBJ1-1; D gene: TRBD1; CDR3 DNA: TGCGCCAGCAGCCAAGTTCCATCCGGGACAGGGGGCGCGAACACTGAAGCTTTCTTT; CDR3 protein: CASSQVPSGTGGANTEAFF
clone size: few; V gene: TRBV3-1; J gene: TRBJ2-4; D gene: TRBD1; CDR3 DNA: TGTGCCAGCAGCCAAACCCCAGGGGGCCCTGACATTCAGTACTTC; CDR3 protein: CASSQTPGGPDIQYF
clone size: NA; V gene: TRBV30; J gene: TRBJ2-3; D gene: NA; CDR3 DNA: TGTGCCTGGAGTGTACTATCGGGATCTAGCACAGATACGCAGTATTTT; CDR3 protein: CAWSVLSGSSTDTQYF
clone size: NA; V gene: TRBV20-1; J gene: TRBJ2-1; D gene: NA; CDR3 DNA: TGCAGTGCTACCAGGGGAGGCGGAAACTCCTACAATGAGCAGTTCTTC; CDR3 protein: CSATRGGGNSYNEQFF
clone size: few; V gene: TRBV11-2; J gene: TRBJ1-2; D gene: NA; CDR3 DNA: TGTGCCTCTTCCGCTACAGGGCGCGGCTACACCTTC; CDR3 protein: CASSATGRGYTF
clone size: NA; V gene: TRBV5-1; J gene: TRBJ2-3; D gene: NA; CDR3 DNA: TGCGCCAGCAACGAGGCAGGGAGGAATGCAGATACGCAGTATTTT; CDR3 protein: CASNEAGRNADTQYF
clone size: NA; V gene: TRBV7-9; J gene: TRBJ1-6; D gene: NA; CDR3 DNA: TGTGCCAGCGGGGCTAGCTCCTATAATTCACCCCTCCACTTT; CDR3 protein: CASGASSYNSPLHF
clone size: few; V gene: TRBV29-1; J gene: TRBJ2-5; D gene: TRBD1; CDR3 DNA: TGCAGCGTAACAGGGGTGAGGGGAGAGACCCAGTACTTC; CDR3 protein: CSVTGVRGETQYF
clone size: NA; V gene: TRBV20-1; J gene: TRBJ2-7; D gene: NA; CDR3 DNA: TGCAGTGCTATGGGAGATAGGGGGGTTTACGAGCAGTACTTC; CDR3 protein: CSAMGDRGVYEQYF
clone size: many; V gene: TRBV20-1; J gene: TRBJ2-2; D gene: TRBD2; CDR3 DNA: TGCAGTGCTGGTGGACTAGCGGGGGGGGAGCTGTTTTTT; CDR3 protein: CSAGGLAGGELFF
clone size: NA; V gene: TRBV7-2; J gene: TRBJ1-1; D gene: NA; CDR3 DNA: TGTGCCAGCAGTGGGGGGGAAGCTTTCTTT; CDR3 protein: CASSGGEAFF
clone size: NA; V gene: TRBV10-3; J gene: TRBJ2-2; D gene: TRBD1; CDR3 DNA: TGTGCCACCGGAACCGGGACAGGGGGCACCGGGGAGCTGTTTTTT; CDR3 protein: CATGTGTGGTGELFF
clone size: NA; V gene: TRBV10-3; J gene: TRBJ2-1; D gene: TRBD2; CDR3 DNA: TGTGCCATCAGGGCTAGCGGAAACTACAATGAGCAGTTCTTC; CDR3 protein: CAIRASGNYNEQFF
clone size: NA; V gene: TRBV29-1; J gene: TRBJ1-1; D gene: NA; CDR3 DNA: TGCAGCGTTTGCACAGGGTTGAACACTGAAGCTTTCTTT; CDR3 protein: CSVCTGLNTEAFF
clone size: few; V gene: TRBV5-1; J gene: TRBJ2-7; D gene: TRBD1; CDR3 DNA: TGCGCCAGCAGCTTGGTGGACAGGCGATACGAGCAGTACTTC; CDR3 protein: CASSLVDRRYEQYF
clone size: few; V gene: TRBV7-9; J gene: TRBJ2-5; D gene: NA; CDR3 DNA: TGTGCCAGCAGCCAGTCGACAGGACGACAAGAGACCCAGTACTTC; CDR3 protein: CASSQSTGRQETQYF
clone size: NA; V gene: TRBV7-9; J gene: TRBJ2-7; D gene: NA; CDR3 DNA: TGTGCCAGCAGCCCGCCGGGGTACCTTTCGTCCGAGCAGTACTTC; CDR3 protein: CASSPPGYLSSEQYF
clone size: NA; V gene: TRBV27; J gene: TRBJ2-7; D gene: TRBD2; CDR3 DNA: TGTGCCAGCAGTTTAACTAGCGGACGATTCTACGAGCAGTACTTC; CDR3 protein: CASSLTSGRFYEQYF
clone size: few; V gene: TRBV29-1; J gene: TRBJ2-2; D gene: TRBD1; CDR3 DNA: TGCAGCGTTGTGGGACAGGGGAAAAACACCGGGGAGCTGTTTTTT; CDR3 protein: CSVVGQGKNTGELFF
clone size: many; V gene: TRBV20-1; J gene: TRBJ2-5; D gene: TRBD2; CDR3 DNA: TGCAGTGCTAGCAGGGCCATAGCGGGAGTCGGGGAGACCCAGTACTTC; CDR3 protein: CSASRAIAGVGETQYF
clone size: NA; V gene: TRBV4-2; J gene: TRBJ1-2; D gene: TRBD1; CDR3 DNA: TGTGCCAGCAGCCAAGAATTTCGACAGGGGAGAGGCTACACCTTC; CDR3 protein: CASSQEFRQGRGYTF
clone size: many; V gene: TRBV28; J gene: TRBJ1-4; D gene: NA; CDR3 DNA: TGTGCCAGCAGTTTCCTTGAGGGACTCGCCTTTAATGAAAAACTGTTTTTT; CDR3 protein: CASSFLEGLAFNEKLFF
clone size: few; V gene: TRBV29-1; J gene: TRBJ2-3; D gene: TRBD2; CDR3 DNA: TGCAGCGTTGAATTAGGACTAGCGTCTAGCACAGATACGCAGTATTTT; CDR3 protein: CSVELGLASSTDTQYF
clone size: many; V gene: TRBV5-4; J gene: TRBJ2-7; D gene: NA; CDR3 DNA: TGTGCCAGCAGCCCGGAGGCGCAGACCTACGAGCAGTACTTC; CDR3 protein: CASSPEAQTYEQYF
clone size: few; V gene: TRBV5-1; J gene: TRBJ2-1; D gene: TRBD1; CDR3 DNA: TGCGCCAGCAGCTTGTATACAGGGGGTTTTTACAATGAGCAGTTCTTC; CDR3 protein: CASSLYTGGFYNEQFF
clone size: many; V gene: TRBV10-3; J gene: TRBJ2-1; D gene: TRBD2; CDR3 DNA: TGTGCCATCAGTGAGTTCGAAGTCTTAGCGGGAGCCAATGAGCAGTTCTTC; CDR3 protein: CAISEFEVLAGANEQFF